The 23 T cell receptor beta chains in this list originate from one sample, sequenced in a study of radiotherapy plus CTLA-4 blockade in lung cancer. Sequencing used immunoSEQ multiplex PCR; TCRdb keeps in-frame clones, though not all of them. Of 95,000 to 150,000 clones in the sample, just under 90% are singletons; the top ten hold over 6%. Sequencing was performed on peripheral blood, taken from a patient treated with radiotherapy plus ipilimumab. The source is a human donor with non-small cell lung cancer that progressed on radiotherapy plus ipilimumab.

The chain links TRBV27 to TRBJ1-1; the match to TRBD1 covers 8 bases. CDR3 length equals 17 residues. V shed 5 bases, J shed 6 bases, and the junction held 17 bases outside the gene matches. Germline-derived CDR1 and CDR2 are MNHEY and SMNVEV (reference sequence). The CDR3, as DNA: TGTGCCAGCAGTCGATCCAGGGGGCTGGCAGGATCCCCTGAAGCTTTCTTT. Amino acid sequence: CASSRSRGLAGSPEAFF.

This clone was recorded once. This rearrangement joins TRBV19 to TRBJ2-6; the D is unclear. Germline CDR1 is LNHDA and CDR2 is SQIVND (reference sequence). The germline V and J ends were trimmed by 2 bases and 2 bases, with 13 bases remaining between them. The CDR3 runs to 17 residues. CDR3 nucleotide sequence: TGTGCCAGTAGTATACAAAGCCGGCGAGCTGGGGCCAACGTCCTGACTTTC. Translating it yields CASSIQSRRAGANVLTF. The whole variable domain, filled in from reference TRBV19 and TRBJ2-6, reads DGGITQSPKYLFRKEGQNVTLSCEQNLNHDAMYWYRQDPGQGLRLIYYSQIVNDFQKGDIAEGYSVSREKKESFPLTVTSAQKNPTAFYLCASSIQSRRAGANVLTFGAGSRLTVL.

The chain couples TRBV5-1 to TRBJ1-1; D might be TRBD1 (6 bases). Between the trimmed V and J ends, which lost 1 base and 0 bases, there was a span of 16 bases. The CDR3 has 17 residues. Germline-derived CDR1 and CDR2 are SGHRS and YFSETQ. The CDR3 nucleotides read TGCGCCAGCAGCTTGCGGGGGGACATAGGTATGAACACTGAAGCTTTCTTT. Protein sequence: CASSLRGDIGMNTEAFF.

The rearrangement links TRBV9 to TRBJ2-2, with 10 bases aligning to TRBD1. V shed 0 bases, J shed 6 bases, and the junction held 5 bases outside the gene matches. Germline CDR1 is SGDLS and CDR2 is YYNGEE. The CDR3 spans 16 residues. In nucleotides, the CDR3 is TGTGCCAGCAGCGTAGAGGGACAGGGGACCCCCGGGGAGCTGTTTTTT. This translates into CASSVEGQGTPGELFF.

The chain uses TRBV6-5 and TRBJ1-3; D remains ambiguous. The CDR3 extends over 14 amino acids. Trimming shortened V by 8 bases and J by 1 base, and 12 bases separated the two germline ends. The germline V gene encodes CDR1 MNHEY and CDR2 SVGAGI. CDR3 sequence reads: CASRSDHSGNTIYF. CDR3 sequence (DNA): TGTGCCAGCCGCAGCGACCATTCTGGAAACACCATATATTTT.

The rearrangement links TRBV5-6 to TRBJ2-5; perhaps TRBD1 as D (6 bases). V lost 4 bases, J lost 0 bases, and 13 bases lay in between. The germline CDR1 and CDR2 sequences are SGHDT and YYEEEE. The CDR3 covers 15 residues. The CDR3 nucleotides are TGTGCCAGCAGCACTGGACAGAGCTACCAAGAGACCCAGTACTTC. Encoded protein: CASSTGQSYQETQYF.

J is TRBJ2-2 and V is TRBV11-2; 9 bases map to TRBD2. With V trimmed by 8 bases and J by 3 bases, 10 bases remained unmatched. CDR1 and CDR2 (germline): SGHAT, FQNNGV. This CDR3 region has 16 residues. The DNA for the CDR3 is TGTGCCAGCCGGAGGCGGGAGGGCCCCGACACCGGGGAGCTGTTTTTT. Translating gives CASRRREGPDTGELFF.

The chain links TRBV7-8 to TRBJ1-2; unclear D gene. The CDR3 sequence is 13 residues long. Germline CDR1 reads SGHVS; CDR2 reads FQNEAQ. With 1 base removed from V and 5 bases from J, the gap between germline ends came to 8 bases. The CDR3 protein is CASSLEWGYGYTF. The CDR3 region has the DNA TGTGCCAGCAGCTTAGAATGGGGTTATGGCTACACCTTC. The entire variable domain, with the rest obtained from reference TRBV7-8 and TRBJ1-2, is as follows: GAGVSQSPRYKVAKRGQDVALRCDPISGHVSLFWYQQALGQGPEFLTYFQNEAQLDKSGLPSDRFFAERPEGSVSTLKIQRTQQEDSAVYLCASSLEWGYGYTFGSGTRLTVV.

The chain combines TRBV18 with TRBJ1-4; 9 bases map to TRBD1. CDR3 length: 18 residues. With V trimmed by 3 bases and J by 4 bases, 12 bases remained unmatched. Per germline, CDR1 KGHSH and CDR2 LQKENI. CDR3 amino acids: CASSPITGTGYGNEKLFF. As DNA, the CDR3 is TGTGCCAGCTCACCGATAACCGGGACAGGGTATGGTAATGAAAAACTGTTTTTT.

This chain uses TRBV5-1 with TRBJ2-2; D not certain. Per germline, CDR1 SGHRS and CDR2 YFSETQ. V lost 0 bases and J 6 bases, leaving 12 bases between the germline ends. The CDR3 has 15 residues. The CDR3 coding sequence is TGCGCCAGCAGCTTGGGGGCGTCGTCGGCCGGGGAGCTGTTTTTT. Protein: CASSLGASSAGELFF.

The chain employs TRBV15 and TRBJ2-1; D is perhaps TRBD1 or TRBD2 (6 bases each). The germline gives CDR1 LNHNV, CDR2 YYDKDF (reference sequence). V gave up 3 bases and J gave up 7 bases, with 13 bases separating them. This CDR3 comprises 14 residues. CDR3 in amino acids: CATSRGGSYNEQFF. In nucleotides, the CDR3 is TGTGCCACCAGCAGGGGGGGCTCATATAATGAGCAGTTCTTC.

The chain combines TRBV7-9 with TRBJ2-7; 9 positions match TRBD2. This CDR3 is built from 16 residues. V trimming: 8 bases; J trimming: 6 bases; junction bases outside the gene matches: 17. The germline CDR1 and CDR2 sequences are SEHNR and FQNEAQ (reference sequence). As DNA, the CDR3 is TGTGCCAGCGGCCCCACGGTTGCGGGAGGGCGTGGCGAGCAGTACTTC. As protein: CASGPTVAGGRGEQYF. Together with reference TRBV7-9 and TRBJ2-7, the CDR3 gives the full variable domain: DTGVSQNPRHKITKRGQNVTFRCDPISEHNRLYWYRQTLGQGPEFLTYFQNEAQLEKSRLLSDRFSAERPKGSFSTLEIQRTEQGDSAMYLCASGPTVAGGRGEQYFGPGTRLTVT.

This rearrangement joins TRBV18 to TRBJ2-5; TRBD1 aligns across 8 bases. V was pared by 4 bases and J by 4 bases, with 8 bases of the junction left unmatched. Germline V lookup: CDR1 KGHSH, CDR2 LQKENI. The CDR3 spans 15 residues. CDR3 sequence: CASSLAQGARETQYF. CDR3 nucleotides: TGTGCCAGCTCACTAGCGCAGGGGGCCCGAGAGACCCAGTACTTC.

The V and J genes are TRBV5-1 and TRBJ1-1; D not certain. V was trimmed by 3 bases and J by 1 base, leaving 13 bases between them. CDR1 is SGHRS, CDR2 YFSETQ, per germline. The CDR3 is 15 residues long. CDR3 DNA: TGCGCCAGCAGCTGGGCCGAATCGGGGAACACTGAAGCTTTCTTT. This sequence encodes CASSWAESGNTEAFF. Looking up the rest from reference TRBV5-1 and TRBJ1-1 gives the full variable domain: KAGVTQTPRYLIKTRGQQVTLSCSPISGHRSVSWYQQTPGQGLQFLFEYFSETQRNKGNFPGRFSGRQFSNSRSEMNVSTLELGDSALYLCASSWAESGNTEAFFGQGTRLTVV.

J is TRBJ2-7 and V is TRBV14, with D unclear. Per the germline V gene, CDR1 is SGHDN and CDR2 is FVKESK. This CDR3 region has 16 residues. The V and J ends lost 0 bases and 3 bases respectively, with 15 bases between them. CDR3 loop: CASSQEPGRGSYEQYF. For the CDR3, the DNA is TGTGCCAGCAGCCAAGAACCGGGCCGAGGAAGCTACGAGCAGTACTTC.

This chain joins TRBV27 and TRBJ1-5, with D possibly TRBD1 on 5 matching bases. The CDR3 length is 16 residues. Trimming took off 6 bases at V and 1 base at J, with 16 bases between the two ends. CDR1 and CDR2 (germline): MNHEY, SMNVEV (reference sequence). CDR3 amino acids: CASSSLGGASNQPQHF. In nucleotides, the CDR3 is TGTGCCAGCAGCTCGCTGGGAGGGGCCAGCAATCAGCCCCAGCATTTT.

Here the CDR3 DNA reads TGTGCCAGCATCGGGGGACGCTGTAATGAGCAGTTCTTC. This codes for CASIGGRCNEQFF. The gene calls are TRBV9 and TRBJ2-1; D perhaps matches TRBD2 (6 bases). V shed 6 bases and J shed 7 bases, with 14 bases lying between them. The CDR3 length is 13 residues. The germline V gene encodes CDR1 SGDLS and CDR2 YYNGEE. Looking up the rest from reference TRBV9 and TRBJ2-1 gives the full variable domain: DSGVTQTPKHLITATGQRVTLRCSPRSGDLSVYWYQQSLDQGLQFLIQYYNGEERAKGNILERFSAQQFPDLHSELNLSSLELGDSALYFCASIGGRCNEQFFGPGTRLTVL.

The chain employs TRBV5-1 and TRBJ2-5, with 16 positions matching TRBD2. TRBJ2-7 explains the end of the DNA better; the J call may be wrong. Germline CDR1 reads SGHRS; CDR2 reads YFSETQ. This CDR3 is built from 15 residues. The CDR3 nucleotides are TGCGCCAGCAGCCGGGGACTAGCGGGAGGGAACGAGCAGTACTTC. Translating it yields CASSRGLAGGNEQYF.

This rearrangement joins TRBV5-4 to TRBJ2-3; D is undetermined. The V end was cut by 1 base, the J end by 2 bases, with 11 bases between. This CDR3 has 15 amino acids. The germline CDR1 and CDR2 sequences are SGHNT and YYREEE (reference sequence). CDR3 coding DNA: TGTGCCAGCAGCTTGACCAGAGATTCCACAGATACGCAGTATTTT. It encodes CASSLTRDSTDTQYF.

The chain's CDR3 is CSVEAGVQAFF. CDR3 bases: TGCAGCGTTGAGGCGGGAGTCCAAGCTTTCTTT. The chain joins TRBV29-1 to TRBJ1-1; D call uncertain. Trimming took 3 bases from V and 9 from J, leaving 11 bases between them. The germline V gene has CDR1 SQVTM and CDR2 ANQGSEA. The CDR3 length is 11 residues. Full variable domain (outside the CDR3, taken from reference TRBV29-1 and TRBJ1-1): SAVISQKPSRDICQRGTSLTIQCQVDSQVTMMFWYRQQPGQSLTLIATANQGSEATYESGFVIDKFPISRPNLTFSTLTVSNMSPEDSSIYLCSVEAGVQAFFGQGTRLTVV.

J is TRBJ1-5 and V is TRBV6-1; D is uncertain. V gave up 7 bases and J gave up 4 bases, with 14 bases separating them. This CDR3 is built from 14 residues. CDR1 and CDR2 (germline): MNHNS, SASEGT. The DNA of the CDR3 is TGTGCCAGCAATCCGGGAGGCCCTAATCAGCCCCAGCATTTT. It is translated as CASNPGGPNQPQHF.

The chain combines TRBV6-6 with TRBJ2-1, with TRBD1 matching over 8 bases. The CDR3 has 15 residues. Germline assignment: CDR1 MNHNY and CDR2 SVGAGI (reference sequence). V shed 7 bases, J shed 0 bases, and the junction held 5 bases outside the gene matches. This CDR3 is CASIDRGSSYNEQFF. The CDR3 nucleotides read TGTGCCAGCATAGACAGGGGAAGCTCCTACAATGAGCAGTTCTTC.

The chain recombines TRBV21-1 with TRBJ2-3; TRBD2, the D gene given by the table, was not confirmed from the DNA. TRBV21-1 is flagged as a pseudogene. This CDR3 comprises 17 residues. The CDR3 DNA follows: TGTGCCAGCAGCCTCGATCCGACGCGGGCGGGGCATGATACGCAGTATTTT. As protein: CASSLDPTRAGHDTQYF.